The T cell receptor beta chain under discussion was sequenced for a study of blood T cell repertoires in COVID-19. Sequencing used immunoSEQ multiplex PCR; TCRdb keeps in-frame clones, though not all of them. The repertoire holds around 280,000 clones, with around 88% as singletons. The study recruited people aged about 18 to 89 years across approximately 24 US areas. Either two negative PCRs, clearance, or symptom resolution qualified Cohort 3 donors as recovered. Germline lookup yields CDR1 GTSNPN and CDR2 SVGIG (reference sequence). The CDR3 extends over 17 amino acids. Unmatched junction bases numbered 9, after V lost 0 bases and J lost 8 bases.

The receptor was derived from a woman in her 40s who had recovered from COVID-19. V is TRBV30 and J is TRBJ2-1; TRBD2 matches 14 bases. The material sequenced was PBMCs or T cells enriched from blood (not recorded which). The CDR3, as DNA: TGTGCCTGGAGTGTCTCTAGGACTAGCGGGAGGCGTGATGAGCAGTTCTTC. It specifies CAWSVSRTSGRRDEQFF.